The 20 T cell receptor beta chains in this list originate from one sample, sequenced in a study of graft-versus-host responses after intestinal transplantation. What these receptors recognize is not known. Using immunoSEQ multiplex PCR, the repertoire was profiled, and TCRdb retains in-frame clones only, with some absent. The sample yields 130,000 to 150,000 clones, roughly 91% seen once. Sequenced material: unstimulated CD4+ T cells sorted from spleen or lymph node cells, taken before intestinal transplant. The receptors stem from a human donor who received an intestinal transplant.

The DNA of the CDR3 is TGTGCCAGCAGCTTAGAAGCAGGTCGGCGGGGAGCTTTCTTT. Amino acid sequence: CASSLEAGRRGAFF. The gene calls are TRBV11-2 and TRBJ1-1; D is unclear. Trimming took 0 bases from V and 10 from J, leaving 15 bases between them. There are 14 residues in the CDR3. From germline, CDR1 is SGHAT and CDR2 FQNNGV.

The chain employs TRBV9 and TRBJ2-7; 12 nucleotides agree with TRBD2. The germline V gene has CDR1 SGDLS and CDR2 YYNGEE. Germline trimming cut 0 bases from V and 4 bases from J; bases unmatched to any gene: 11. The CDR3 runs to 18 residues. This chain's CDR3 is CASSVGLTTSGSRYEQYF. DNA of the CDR3: TGTGCCAGCAGCGTAGGCCTCACGACTAGCGGGAGTAGGTACGAGCAGTACTTC.

This clone was detected once. This chain uses TRBV19 with TRBJ1-2; TRBD1 aligns across 10 bases. The germline V gene has CDR1 LNHDA and CDR2 SQIVND (reference sequence). This CDR3 region has 14 residues. V dropped 3 bases and J dropped 5; count of bases not matched to a gene: 3. The CDR3 nucleotides are TGTGCCAGTAGTATCAGGACAGGGGGGTATGGCTACACCTTC. Protein product: CASSIRTGGYGYTF.

The V and J genes are TRBV19 and TRBJ2-5; D is uncertain. Germline loops: CDR1 LNHDA, CDR2 SQIVND (reference sequence). With 2 bases removed from V and 1 base from J, the gap between germline ends came to 5 bases. The CDR3 is 13 residues long. CDR3 nucleotide sequence: TGTGCCAGTAGTATAATAGCCCAAGAGACCCAGTACTTC. This translates into CASSIIAQETQYF.

The rearrangement links TRBV11-2 to TRBJ1-4; no firm D call. The germline V gene encodes CDR1 SGHAT and CDR2 FQNNGV. The V end was cut by 5 bases, the J end by 3 bases, with 19 bases between. The CDR3 has 17 residues. CDR3 sequence reads: CASSPNGSPSANEKLFF. Here the CDR3 DNA reads TGTGCCAGCAGCCCTAATGGGAGCCCGAGCGCTAATGAAAAACTGTTTTTT.

This chain uses TRBV6-4 with TRBJ2-5; 10 bases agree with TRBD1. The tail of the sequence fits TRBJ2-7 better, so the J call may be wrong. The CDR3 covers 14 residues. Germline V gene data show CDR1 as MRHNA and CDR2 as SNTAGT. The DNA for the CDR3 is TGTGCCAGCAGTGAGACAGGGGGCTGGAACGAGCAGTACTTC. Translated, it gives CASSETGGWNEQYF.

The V and J genes are TRBV28 and TRBJ2-1, with 8 bases that match TRBD2. Trimming at V came to 3 bases and at J to 1 base, leaving 5 bases not matched to a gene. Germline V gene data show CDR1 as MDHEN and CDR2 as SYDVKM. This CDR3 has 16 amino acids. CDR3 sequence: CASSFIRGGSYNEQFF. The DNA of the CDR3 is TGTGCCAGCAGTTTTATCCGGGGGGGATCCTACAATGAGCAGTTCTTC.

This clone was seen only once. CDR3 bases: TGTGCCAGCTCCCCCAGCGCGGAAAAACTGTTTTTT. It specifies CASSPSAEKLFF. This rearrangement joins TRBV18 to TRBJ1-4; D gene uncertain. The V end lost 6 bases, the J end lost 8 bases, and 10 bases lay between the germline ends. The germline V gene has CDR1 KGHSH and CDR2 LQKENI. The CDR3 sequence is 12 residues long.

The chain is built from TRBV6-6 and TRBJ2-2; 9 bases match TRBD1. The CDR3 loop spans 15 amino acids. V lost 2 bases and J lost 4; bases outside the gene matches: 2. Germline V gene data show CDR1 as MNHNY and CDR2 as SVGAGI (reference sequence). This CDR3 is CASSYGTGITGELFF. DNA of the CDR3: TGTGCCAGCAGTTACGGGACAGGGATCACCGGGGAGCTGTTTTTT.

V is TRBV6-5 and J is TRBJ1-6; D uncertain. Trimming stripped 1 base from V and 5 bases from J, with 9 bases between. Germline V gene data show CDR1 as MNHEY and CDR2 as SVGAGI. The CDR3 length is 15 residues. CDR3 in DNA: TGTGCCAGCAGTTACTTCACAGCCGATAATTCACCCCTCCACTTT. Amino acids: CASSYFTADNSPLHF.

This rearrangement joins TRBV19 to TRBJ1-1; 12 bases are shared with TRBD1. Germline V gene lookup returns CDR1 LNHDA and CDR2 SQIVND (reference sequence). V was clipped by 1 base and J by 1 base; unmatched bases: 7. The CDR3 consists of 18 residues. DNA of the CDR3: TGTGCCAGTAGTATAGGAAAGGGACAGGGGGCGAAGAACACTGAAGCTTTCTTT. It translates to CASSIGKGQGAKNTEAFF. Looking up the rest from reference TRBV19 and TRBJ1-1 gives the full variable domain: DGGITQSPKYLFRKEGQNVTLSCEQNLNHDAMYWYRQDPGQGLRLIYYSQIVNDFQKGDIAEGYSVSREKKESFPLTVTSAQKNPTAFYLCASSIGKGQGAKNTEAFFGQGTRLTVV.

The chain joins TRBV28 to TRBJ1-1; D is perhaps TRBD1 (5 bases). Deletions cut 7 bases from V and 3 bases from J, with 6 bases between. Germline V gene sequence: CDR1 MDHEN, CDR2 SYDVKM. The CDR3 is 11 amino acids. In nucleotides, the CDR3 is TGTGCCAGCATGGGGGACACTGAAGCTTTCTTT. This gives the protein CASMGDTEAFF. Full variable domain (rest looked up from reference TRBV28 and TRBJ1-1): DVKVTQSSRYLVKRTGEKVFLECVQDMDHENMFWYRQDPGLGLRLIYFSYDVKMKEKGDIPEGYSVSREKKERFSLILESASTNQTSMYLCASMGDTEAFFGQGTRLTVV.

This clone showed up just once. CDR3 in DNA: TGTGCCATCAAGGAGACAACTAACTATGGCTACACCTTC. Residues: CAIKETTNYGYTF. The gene calls are TRBV10-3 and TRBJ1-2; D not resolved. CDR1 is ENHRY, CDR2 SYGVKD, per germline. V shed 7 bases and J shed 0 bases, with 9 bases lying between them. The length of the CDR3 is 13 residues.

This chain links TRBV30 with TRBJ2-7; 7 bases map to TRBD1. Germline V lookup: CDR1 GTSNPN, CDR2 SVGIG (reference sequence). The CDR3 length is 15 residues. The J segment lost 0 bases and the V segment lost 3 bases, leaving 8 bases of the junction unmatched. The DNA of the CDR3 is TGTGCCTGGAGGCGTACCGGGACAGTCTCCTACGAGCAGTACTTC. Its translation is CAWRRTGTVSYEQYF.

Concerning this clone itself: The same CDR3 also results from other DNA sequences found in this sample. The rearrangement links TRBV19 to TRBJ1-5, with D possibly being TRBD1 (5 bases). V shed 4 bases and J shed 1 base, with 14 bases lying between them. The germline CDR1 and CDR2 sequences are LNHDA and SQIVND (reference sequence). There are 16 residues in the CDR3. CDR3: CASSTGQNSSNQPQHF. Written as DNA, the CDR3 is TGTGCCAGTAGTACCGGACAAAACTCAAGCAATCAGCCCCAGCATTTT.

V is TRBV7-8 and J is TRBJ2-7; D is unclear. The V gene lost 5 bases and the J gene lost 1 base, with 3 bases spanning the gap. Germline values: CDR1 SGHVS, CDR2 FQNEAQ. This CDR3 region has 11 residues. The chain's CDR3 is CASSASYEQYF. Written as DNA, the CDR3 is TGTGCCAGCAGCGCTTCCTACGAGCAGTACTTC.

The J gene is TRBJ2-3, the V gene TRBV7-3; TRBD2 might be the D (5 bases). V lost 2 bases, J lost 6 bases, and 9 bases lay in between. The CDR3 consists of 13 residues. In germline, CDR1 is SGHTA, CDR2 FQGTGA. The CDR3 reads CASSLERADTQYF. As DNA, the CDR3 is TGTGCCAGCAGCTTAGAGAGGGCGGATACGCAGTATTTT.

The V call is TRBV10-3, the J call TRBJ2-2, with a tentative D call TRBD2 (6 bases). CDR1 and CDR2 from the germline V gene are ENHRY and SYGVKD. CDR3 length: 14 amino acids. V was cut by 6 bases and J by 3 bases, with 11 bases left in between. DNA of the CDR3: TGTGCCATCAGGCGACTAGTAGACACCGGGGAGCTGTTTTTT. It translates to CAIRRLVDTGELFF.

The gene calls are TRBV19 and TRBJ2-3; 9 bases fit TRBD1. Germline lookup yields CDR1 LNHDA and CDR2 SQIVND (reference sequence). Losses at the gene ends were 4 bases for V and 6 bases for J; bases not matched to a gene: 5. The CDR3 has 14 amino acids. Here the CDR3 DNA reads TGTGCCAGTAGTACCTGGACAGGGGCCGATACGCAGTATTTT. The encoded protein is CASSTWTGADTQYF.

This clone was observed a handful of times. The CDR3, as DNA: TGTGCCATCAGTGTGCTCCCGGCCTCGAACACCGGGGAGCTGTTTTTT. Translated, it gives CAISVLPASNTGELFF. The chain recombines TRBV10-3 with TRBJ2-2, with unresolved D. CDR3 length: 16 amino acids. Looked up from germline, CDR1 is ENHRY and CDR2 is SYGVKD. The V end lost 4 bases, the J end lost 0 bases, and 12 bases lay between the germline ends.